This TCR beta chain appears in the sequencing data of a study of T-cell reconstitution after alpha-beta-depleted transplantation in children. As it was prepared, the TCRbeta library received unique molecular identifiers. TCRdb analysed the PCR reads with MiXCR anew, one entry per CDR3 protein. The table has about 540,000 distinct CDR3 sequences, about 18% seen once; the top ten hold 3.3%. V lost 0 bases and J 5 bases, leaving 5 bases between the germline ends. The CDR3 contains 13 residues. The germline V gene encodes CDR1 LGHNA and CDR2 YNFKEQ. The source was PBMCs from the stem cell graft donor, collected from the stem cell graft. The V and J genes are TRBV4-2 and TRBJ1-5; D is unclear. The TCR was taken from a human donor who donated a stem cell graft to a child with acute lymphoblastic leukemia. The CDR3 here is CASSQDEDQPQHF. CDR3 nucleotide sequence: TGTGCCAGCAGCCAAGATGAGGATCAGCCCCAGCATTTT.